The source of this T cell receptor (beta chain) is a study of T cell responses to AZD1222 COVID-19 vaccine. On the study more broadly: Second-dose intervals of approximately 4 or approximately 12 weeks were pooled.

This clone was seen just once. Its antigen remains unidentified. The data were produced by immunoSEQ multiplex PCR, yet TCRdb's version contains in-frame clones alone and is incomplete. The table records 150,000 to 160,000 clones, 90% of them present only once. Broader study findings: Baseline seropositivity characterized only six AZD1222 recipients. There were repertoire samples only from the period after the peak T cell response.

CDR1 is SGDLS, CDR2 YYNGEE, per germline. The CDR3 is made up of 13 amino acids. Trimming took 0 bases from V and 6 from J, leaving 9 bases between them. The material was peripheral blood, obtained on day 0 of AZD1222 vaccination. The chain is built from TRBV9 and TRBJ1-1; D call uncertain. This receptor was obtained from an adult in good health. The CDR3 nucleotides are TGTGCCAGCAGCGTAGGGGAGGGCTCTGAAGCTTTCTTT. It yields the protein CASSVGEGSEAFF.